The TCR beta chain under discussion was sequenced for a study of cytomegalovirus exposure and HLA in healthy donors. Study observations and caveats: Across donors, presence/absence analyses took sequencing depth to be roughly uniform. According to an earlier analysis, most TCR beta V segments yielded productive rearrangements about 90% or about 30% of the time.

This clone came up once. Antigen specificity is unknown. Germline CDR1 and CDR2: SGHDT and YYEEEE. This CDR3 contains 15 residues. V trimming: 4 bases; J trimming: 5 bases; junction bases outside the gene matches: 11. Researchers ran the PCR with 60 Vbeta and 13 Jbeta primers. Data came from immunoSEQ multiplex PCR; TCRdb stores just in-frame clones and leaves some out. Counted here are 180,000 or so clones, about four fifths occurring once; the ten biggest clones make up about 2.6%. This TCR came from a female donor in good health and CMV-seronegative. This chain links TRBV5-6 with TRBJ2-5; TRBD1 agrees at 7 bases. Sequencing was carried out using PBMCs. The CDR3 coding sequence is TGTGCCAGCAGCGGGAACAGACAGGGCGGGGAGACCCAGTACTTC. It codes for CASSGNRQGGETQYF.